This entry lists 5 T cell receptor beta chains sequenced from one sample in a study of T-cell memory formation after mild COVID-19. TCRdb reanalysed the 5' RACE reads using MiXCR and keeps one entry per CDR3 protein. In the table there are 350,000 to 450,000 distinct CDR3 sequences, over 15% of which are singletons. The sequenced sample consisted of PBMCs or a T cell subset sorted from them (not recorded which). These receptors were collected from an adult woman who had mild COVID-19 (a few samples of this study predate the infection). Cell type and time point are not known.

In this sample, this clonotype turned up a few times. This chain connects TRBV12-3 or TRBV12-4 to TRBJ2-7, with a possible D match to TRBD2 (6 bases). The CDR3 covers 15 residues. The V gene lost 5 bases and the J gene lost 3 bases, with 17 bases spanning the gap. Here the CDR3 DNA reads TGTGCCAGCAGTCCCGCCGGGGCGGGACGCTACGAGCAGTACTTC. This sequence encodes CASSPAGAGRYEQYF.

This clonotype occurred a few times. The chain joins TRBV7-6 to TRBJ2-2; perhaps D is TRBD1 or TRBD2 (5 bases each). Germline loops: CDR1 SGHVS, CDR2 FNYEAQ. Trimming shortened V by 7 bases and J by 4 bases, and 19 bases separated the two germline ends. The length of the CDR3 is 16 residues. The DNA of the CDR3 is TGTGCCAGCAAGGATCCCTGGGGGTCGGGCACCGGGGAGCTGTTTTTT. It codes for CASKDPWGSGTGELFF.

The rearrangement uses TRBV6-5 and TRBJ1-1; weak D call: TRBD1 (5 bases). The CDR3 totals 14 residues. CDR1 is MNHEY and CDR2 is SVGAGI in the germline V gene. Trimming took off 4 bases at V and 3 bases at J, with 12 bases between the two ends. CDR3 DNA: TGTGCCAGCAGTTCCCTACTAGGGGACACTGAAGCTTTCTTT. As protein: CASSSLLGDTEAFF.

This clonotype was observed a few times. The V call is TRBV9, the J call TRBJ2-1; D is possibly TRBD1 or TRBD2 (5 bases each). Germline CDR1 reads SGDLS; CDR2 reads YYNGEE. CDR3 length: 13 amino acids. Trimming left V 2 bases short and J 12 bases short, with 15 bases between. The CDR3 DNA reads TGTGCCAGCAGCGTTCCCCCAGGGACGCCGCAGTTCTTC. Protein product: CASSVPPGTPQFF.

This clonotype was recorded many times. This chain uses TRBV5-6 with TRBJ1-1, with 7 nucleotides matching TRBD1. Germline V gene sequence: CDR1 SGHDT, CDR2 YYEEEE. This CDR3 contains 12 residues. Losses at the gene ends were 0 bases for V and 8 bases for J; bases not matched to a gene: 1. CDR3 loop: CASSLVRGEAFF. Written as DNA, the CDR3 is TGTGCCAGCAGCTTGGTCAGGGGGGAAGCTTTCTTT.